This paragraph covers one T cell receptor beta chain sequence. The authors' processing: Quantification of nucleated cells was approximated via reference gene primer amplification. Libraries were prepared by immunoSEQ multiplex PCR; TCRdb keeps only in-frame clonotypes and omits some of them. For V, J and clone size, that table is used; D and trimming come from the DNA. The sample records under 14,000 clones, roughly nine tenths being singletons. The source of the sample is a study of blood T cell repertoires in COVID-19. CDR3 length equals 14 residues. CDR1 KGHDR and CDR2 SFDVKD come from the germline V gene. Trimming cost V 9 bases and J 8 bases; bases outside gene matches: 9.

The sequence was obtained from a man aged 25-40 years with active or convalescent COVID-19. The J gene is TRBJ2-3, the V gene TRBV24-1; 11 positions match TRBD1. The sequenced sample consisted of peripheral blood. This CDR3 is CATSPGQGVGTQYF. CDR3 coding DNA: TGTGCCACCTCACCGGGACAGGGGGTAGGTACGCAGTATTTT.